This passage covers 30 T cell receptor beta chains from one sample sequenced in a study of blood T cell repertoires in COVID-19. The assay was immunoSEQ multiplex PCR, and TCRdb's table has in-frame clones only and misses some. The sample comprises around 86,000 clones, 70% to 90% of which are singletons, and around 12% rests with the top ten. Sequences were obtained from peripheral blood. These receptors all come from a human donor in a cohort sampled during active COVID-19.

The V and J genes are TRBV7-2 and TRBJ1-1; D not certain. The length of the CDR3 is 14 residues. Trimming left V 3 bases short and J 4 bases short, with 12 bases between. Germline V gives CDR1 SGHTA, CDR2 FQGNSA. CDR3 sequence reads: CASSLPGRATEAFF. Here the CDR3 DNA reads TGTGCCAGCAGCTTGCCGGGGAGAGCCACTGAAGCTTTCTTT.

The chain links TRBV6-5 to TRBJ2-1; D gene uncertain. In germline, CDR1 is MNHEY, CDR2 SVGAGI. The CDR3 extends over 15 amino acids. Trimming cost V 4 bases and J 4 bases, with 14 bases left between them. As DNA, the CDR3 is TGTGCCAGCAGTTCCCGAGCTAGGATGTACAATGAGCAGTTCTTC. Translating it yields CASSSRARMYNEQFF.

This chain uses TRBV11-2 with TRBJ1-1, with D unclear. Germline-derived CDR1 and CDR2 are SGHAT and FQNNGV. Trimming left V 9 bases short and J 5 bases short, with 13 bases between. CDR3 length equals 12 residues. The CDR3 protein is CASGNSGTEAFF. For the CDR3, the DNA is TGTGCCAGTGGCAATTCGGGAACTGAAGCTTTCTTT.

Here the CDR3 DNA reads TGTGCCATCAGGACAACTAGCGGGGTATCCTACAATGAGCAGTTCTTC. Protein product: CAIRTTSGVSYNEQFF. This sequence joins TRBV10-3 and TRBJ2-1; 10 nucleotides match TRBD2. Per germline, CDR1 ENHRY and CDR2 SYGVKD. This CDR3 contains 16 residues. V lost 6 bases, J lost 1 base, and 6 bases stayed unmatched.

This chain connects TRBV10-3 to TRBJ2-6, with D possibly being TRBD1 (7 bases). The CDR3 is 14 residues long. Trimming cost V 6 bases and J 9 bases, with 15 bases left between them. Germline assignment: CDR1 ENHRY and CDR2 SYGVKD. CDR3 nucleotide sequence: TGTGCCATCAGGGGCGGGACAGACAGCAACGTCCTGACTTTC. Its translation: CAIRGGTDSNVLTF.

The chain links TRBV25-1 to TRBJ2-1; D not resolved. The CDR3 loop spans 15 amino acids. V lost 5 bases and J lost 0, with 11 bases in between. Germline lookup yields CDR1 MGHDK and CDR2 SYGVNS. As DNA, the CDR3 is TGTGCCAGCAGTTTGAGGCAACTCTCCTACAATGAGCAGTTCTTC. It yields the protein CASSLRQLSYNEQFF.

As DNA, the CDR3 is TGCGCCAGCAAACGAGTGGCGGGAGGGCCCTACGAGCAGTACTTC. It codes for CASKRVAGGPYEQYF. V is TRBV5-1 and J is TRBJ2-7; TRBD2 matches 9 bases. The germline V gene has CDR1 SGHRS and CDR2 YFSETQ. The CDR3 totals 15 residues. Trimming cost V 6 bases and J 2 bases; bases outside gene matches: 9.

This clone was seen just once. V usage is TRBV12-3 or TRBV12-4 and J usage is TRBJ2-1; 10 bases agree with TRBD1. Unmatched junction bases numbered 5, after V lost 5 bases and J lost 10 bases. CDR3 size: 13 residues. The chain's CDR3 is CASSLGQGKEQFF. The DNA for the CDR3 is TGTGCCAGCAGTCTGGGACAGGGGAAGGAGCAGTTCTTC.

This sequence joins TRBV3-1 (or the pseudogene TRBV3-2) and TRBJ1-2; D remains ambiguous. Germline V CDR1 and CDR2: LGHDT, YNNKEL (reference sequence). V lost 6 bases and J lost 8, with 16 bases in between. CDR3 size: 13 residues. As DNA, the CDR3 is TGTGCCAGCAGTCCCACGTGGCGGGAGGGCTACACCTTC. Amino acids: CASSPTWREGYTF.

This clone was counted once. This chain links TRBV29-1 with TRBJ2-7; 9 positions match TRBD1. Germline CDR1 reads SQVTM; CDR2 reads ANQGSEA. CDR3 length: 14 residues. With V trimmed by 7 bases and J by 2 bases, 9 bases remained unmatched. The CDR3 reads CSAEPGTGTYEQYF. The CDR3 DNA follows: TGCAGCGCGGAGCCCGGGACAGGGACCTACGAGCAGTACTTC.

The chain recombines TRBV5-4 with TRBJ1-2, with unresolved D. The CDR3 is 11 residues long. V shed 0 bases and J shed 10 bases, with 7 bases lying between them. CDR1 is SGHNT, CDR2 YYREEE, per germline (reference sequence). CDR3 in DNA: TGTGCCAGCAGCTTGGCCGGGTCCTACACCTTC. Translating gives CASSLAGSYTF.

The chain has TRBV19 and TRBJ1-4; 9 bases line up with TRBD1. The CDR3 is made up of 17 amino acids. Germline V gene data show CDR1 as LNHDA and CDR2 as SQIVND (reference sequence). V lost 4 bases, J lost 10 bases, and 16 bases stayed unmatched. The chain's CDR3 is CASSTGQGRMLIVKLFF. The CDR3 region has the DNA TGTGCCAGTAGTACCGGACAGGGGAGGATGTTAATTGTAAAACTGTTTTTT.

The chain couples TRBV15 to TRBJ2-3, with TRBD2 as a possible D gene (7 bases). V was shortened by 5 bases and J by 4 bases, with 16 bases between the two germline ends. Germline CDR1 LNHNV, CDR2 YYDKDF (reference sequence). The CDR3 spans 15 residues. In DNA form, the CDR3 reads TGTGCCACCAGCCCTAGTGGGGGGGCCGCAGATACGCAGTATTTT. Translated, it gives CATSPSGGAADTQYF. Combining the CDR3 with reference TRBV15 and TRBJ2-3 gives the whole variable domain DAMVIQNPRYQVTQFGKPVTLSCSQTLNHNVMYWYQQKSSQAPKLLFHYYDKDFNNEADTPDNFQSRRPNTSFCFLDIRSPGLGDTAMYLCATSPSGGAADTQYFGPGTRLTVL.

The V and J genes are TRBV6-2 or TRBV6-3 and TRBJ1-1, with unresolved D. Germline V gene data show CDR1 as MNHEY and CDR2 as SVGEGT. The CDR3 has 12 residues. The germline V and J ends were trimmed by 5 bases and 3 bases, with 7 bases remaining between them. CDR3 sequence: CASSARDTEAFF. CDR3 sequence (DNA): TGTGCCAGCAGTGCCCGGGACACTGAAGCTTTCTTT.

The chain recombines TRBV6-2 or TRBV6-3 with TRBJ1-1, with no clear D. Looked up from germline, CDR1 is MNHEY and CDR2 is SVGEGT. The ends were cut back, 3 bases at V and 0 bases at J, with 17 bases in the middle. This CDR3 is built from 17 residues. The CDR3, as DNA: TGTGCCAGCAGTTATAAAATAGGAGGGCCTTTGAACACTGAAGCTTTCTTT. Its translation: CASSYKIGGPLNTEAFF.

This clone has just a few counts. The chain joins TRBV10-3 to TRBJ2-3; TRBD2 matches 8 bases. This CDR3 region has 16 residues. Trimming took 10 bases from V and 2 from J; bases not matched to a gene: 14. CDR1 is ENHRY, CDR2 SYGVKD, per germline. CDR3 in DNA: TGTGCCACCGGGATAGCGGGGAAAAAGAACACAGATACGCAGTATTTT. This translates into CATGIAGKKNTDTQYF.

The chain links TRBV27 to TRBJ2-7, with 10 nucleotides matching TRBD2. Germline V gene sequence: CDR1 MNHEY, CDR2 SMNVEV (reference sequence). The CDR3 spans 15 residues. V shed 6 bases and J 6 bases; nucleotides not matched to a gene: 11. The CDR3 region has the DNA TGTGCCAGCAGCCCTAGCGGGAGCCCTATGAGCGAGCAGTACTTC. It yields the protein CASSPSGSPMSEQYF.

The chain couples TRBV7-2 to TRBJ2-2; unclear D gene. CDR3 length equals 16 residues. Germline lookup yields CDR1 SGHTA and CDR2 FQGNSA. The V end lost 5 bases, the J end lost 1 base, and 14 bases lay between the germline ends. CDR3 protein: CASSPRVGGNTGELFF. The CDR3 DNA sequence: TGTGCCAGCAGCCCGCGCGTCGGCGGGAACACCGGGGAGCTGTTTTTT.

The sample holds a few counts of this clone. The chain links TRBV7-3 to TRBJ1-2; TRBD1 might be the D (5 bases). Per germline, CDR1 SGHTA and CDR2 FQGTGA. There are 14 residues in the CDR3. The V end was cut by 1 base, the J end by 7 bases, with 13 bases between. The CDR3 protein is CASSLSGGASGYTF. For the CDR3, the DNA is TGTGCCAGCAGCTTAAGCGGCGGGGCTAGTGGCTACACCTTC.

This chain joins TRBV4-1 and TRBJ2-7; maybe TRBD1 (6 bases). CDR1 and CDR2 (germline): MGHRA, YSYEKL. There are 16 residues in the CDR3. Trimming removed 5 bases at V and 5 bases at J, with 22 bases between. For the CDR3, the DNA is TGCGCCAGCAGCGAAAGGAGGACAGCCTCAAGGGACGAGCAGTACTTC. Its protein product is CASSERRTASRDEQYF.

The chain has TRBV6-5 and TRBJ1-5, with a weak D call TRBD1 (5 bases). Trimming took off 7 bases at V and 7 bases at J, with 20 bases between the two ends. The length of the CDR3 is 15 residues. CDR1 and CDR2 from the germline V gene are MNHEY and SVGAGI. CDR3 sequence (DNA): TGTGCCAGCAATTCCTATCGTGGGGCTTTACAGCCCCAGCATTTT. Amino acid sequence: CASNSYRGALQPQHF.

The gene calls are TRBV5-1 and TRBJ2-5, with D possibly TRBD1 on 7 matching bases. There are 14 residues in the CDR3. Trimming took 4 bases from V and 5 from J, leaving 15 bases between them. The V gene's germline CDR1 is SGHRS and CDR2 YFSETQ. The CDR3 sequence: CASSAGQSHETQYF. The DNA for the CDR3 is TGCGCCAGCAGCGCGGGACAGAGTCACGAGACCCAGTACTTC.

In DNA form, the CDR3 reads TGCGCCAGCAGCCATCTAGCGGGGTCCTACAATGAGCAGTTCTTC. Protein product: CASSHLAGSYNEQFF. The chain has TRBV4-1 and TRBJ2-1; 9 nucleotides line up with TRBD2. The CDR3 is made up of 15 amino acids. Losses at the gene ends were 3 bases for V and 1 base for J; bases not matched to a gene: 1. CDR1 is MGHRA and CDR2 is YSYEKL in the germline V gene.

This clone was counted a single time. The chain recombines TRBV7-2 with TRBJ2-5, with a possible D match to TRBD1 (6 bases). This CDR3 contains 15 residues. Trimming took 5 bases from V and 2 from J, leaving 15 bases between them. Germline loops: CDR1 SGHTA, CDR2 FQGNSA. The CDR3 DNA sequence: TGTGCCAGCAGCCCCAAATGGGGGCGGCAAGAGACCCAGTACTTC. Protein: CASSPKWGRQETQYF. Full variable domain (rest looked up from reference TRBV7-2 and TRBJ2-5): GAGVSQSPSNKVTEKGKDVELRCDPISGHTALYWYRQSLGQGLEFLIYFQGNSAPDKSGLPSDRFSAERTGGSVSTLTIQRTQQEDSAVYLCASSPKWGRQETQYFGPGTRLLVL.

The genes are TRBV7-9 and TRBJ2-7; perhaps TRBD1 as D (6 bases). The V gene's germline CDR1 is SEHNR and CDR2 FQNEAQ (reference sequence). CDR3 length equals 16 residues. Trimming took 2 bases from V and 4 from J, leaving 18 bases between them. CDR3 in DNA: TGTGCCAGCAGCTTAATAACAGCAAGGGGGAAATACGAGCAGTACTTC. It codes for CASSLITARGKYEQYF. Combining the CDR3 with reference TRBV7-9 and TRBJ2-7 gives the whole variable domain DTGVSQNPRHKITKRGQNVTFRCDPISEHNRLYWYRQTLGQGPEFLTYFQNEAQLEKSRLLSDRFSAERPKGSFSTLEIQRTEQGDSAMYLCASSLITARGKYEQYFGPGTRLTVT.

The chain couples TRBV5-1 to TRBJ2-3; D possibly corresponds to TRBD2 (6 bases). The CDR3 length is 14 residues. CDR1 is SGHRS, CDR2 YFSETQ, per germline. The V end lost 4 bases, the J end lost 3 bases, and 12 bases lay between the germline ends. CDR3 nucleotide sequence: TGCGCCAGCAGCGCGGGGACGGCGACAGATACGCAGTATTTT. Its protein is CASSAGTATDTQYF.

J is TRBJ1-2 and V is TRBV6-2 or TRBV6-3; 11 bases map to TRBD1. Germline V gives CDR1 MNHEY, CDR2 SVGEGT. The CDR3 runs to 15 residues. J was trimmed by 8 bases and V by 4 bases; bases with no gene match: 9. The CDR3 loop is CASSSWTGGPRGYTF. CDR3 bases: TGTGCCAGCAGTTCCTGGACAGGGGGCCCCAGAGGCTACACCTTC.

This clone occurred many times. V is TRBV7-2 and J is TRBJ2-7; TRBD2 agrees at 7 bases. Germline CDR1 is SGHTA and CDR2 is FQGNSA. The junction had 14 bases not matched to a gene; V was cut back by 6 bases and J by 0 bases. The CDR3 is 17 residues long. The CDR3 region has the DNA TGTGCCAGCAGGCTGCCCGGGGGAGCGGGAAGCTCCTACGAGCAGTACTTC. This sequence encodes CASRLPGGAGSSYEQYF.

J is TRBJ2-5 and V is TRBV5-1; 7 bases align to TRBD1. The trim removed 4 bases at V and 2 bases at J, leaving 5 bases unmatched. In germline, CDR1 is SGHRS, CDR2 YFSETQ. This CDR3 is 14 amino acids long. This CDR3 reads CASSPRTGQETQYF. The CDR3 DNA follows: TGCGCCAGCAGCCCCCGGACAGGACAAGAGACCCAGTACTTC.

V gene TRBV9 combines with J gene TRBJ1-1; 7 nucleotides match TRBD1. With V trimmed by 2 bases and J by 5 bases, 3 bases remained unmatched. Germline CDR1 SGDLS, CDR2 YYNGEE. The CDR3 runs to 13 residues. CDR3 sequence (DNA): TGTGCCAGCAGCGTTACAGGGGTAACTGAAGCTTTCTTT. Translation gives CASSVTGVTEAFF.